The table lists the clone carrying this TCR beta chain with a few counts. This specimen comes from a study of T-cell reconstitution after alpha-beta-depleted transplantation in children. Between the trimmed V and J ends, which lost 2 bases and 10 bases, there was a span of 15 bases. The CDR3 sequence is 15 residues long. The germline V gene encodes CDR1 SGHVS and CDR2 FQNEAQ. Unique molecular identifiers were used in preparing the TCRbeta library. MiXCR, run by TCRdb on the PCR reads, gives a single entry per CDR3 protein. This sample has approximately 430,000 distinct CDR3 sequences, with around 15% found just once.

The J gene is TRBJ1-6, the V gene TRBV7-8, with D possibly TRBD1 on 6 matching bases. This sequence was found in a boy under two years old who had a stem cell transplant for Wiskott-Aldrich syndrome, so the T cells may come from the graft donor. Source: PBMCs, mostly from graft donor cells, taken 360 days after TCRalphabeta/CD19-depleted stem cell transplant. CDR3 coding DNA: TGTGCCAGCAGCTTATCGCGGGGGGCCCCATCACCCCTCCACTTT. It specifies CASSLSRGAPSPLHF. Looking up the rest from reference TRBV7-8 and TRBJ1-6 gives the full variable domain: GAGVSQSPRYKVAKRGQDVALRCDPISGHVSLFWYQQALGQGPEFLTYFQNEAQLDKSGLPSDRFFAERPEGSVSTLKIQRTQQEDSAVYLCASSLSRGAPSPLHFGNGTRLTVT.